Presented here are 19 T cell receptor beta chains from one specimen sequenced in a study of T cell repertoires in cytomegalovirus infection. Via MiXCR, TCRdb re-called the reads, giving one row per CDR3 protein. The data show almost 500,000 distinct CDR3 sequences, approximately 10% seen once. Material for sequencing was PBMCs. All receptors derive from a human donor in good health (CMV status not recorded). Some clones in this sample may be carry-over from other donors' samples.

The rearrangement joins TRBV20-1 to TRBJ1-1, with no clear D. V was pared by 4 bases and J by 2 bases, with 17 bases between. In germline, CDR1 is DFQATT, CDR2 SNEGSKA (reference sequence). The CDR3 runs to 15 residues. CDR3 DNA sequence: TGCAGTGCTAAGGGCACACTCGCCGTTAACACTGAAGCTTTCTTT. This translates into CSAKGTLAVNTEAFF.

The chain employs TRBV29-1 and TRBJ2-5; D is perhaps TRBD1 (5 bases). The germline V and J ends were trimmed by 8 bases and 3 bases, with 16 bases remaining between them. Germline CDR1 reads SQVTM; CDR2 reads ANQGSEA. This CDR3 comprises 13 residues. CDR3 coding DNA: TGCAGCACCCGCCCCGCCAGGGAAGAGACCCAGTACTTC. Translating gives CSTRPAREETQYF.

This clonotype was counted between two and nine times. CDR3 protein: CASSLSLQGLWNEQFF. For the CDR3, the DNA is TGCGCCAGCAGCTTGTCTTTACAGGGGTTATGGAATGAGCAGTTCTTC. This chain uses TRBV5-1 with TRBJ2-1, with 7 nucleotides matching TRBD1. The CDR3 contains 16 residues. Germline CDR1 is SGHRS and CDR2 is YFSETQ. With V trimmed by 1 base and J by 7 bases, 11 bases remained unmatched.

Many counts were recorded for this clonotype. V and J are TRBV6-2 or TRBV6-3 and TRBJ1-2; tentatively, D is TRBD1 (6 bases). The CDR3 extends over 18 amino acids. Germline-derived CDR1 and CDR2 are MNHEY and SVGEGT. V lost 5 bases and J lost 3, with 25 bases in between. In DNA form, the CDR3 reads TGTGCCAGCAGTGTGGAGAGGGGGAAGATTAGTTTCGACTATGGCTACACCTTC. Encoded protein: CASSVERGKISFDYGYTF.

The chain employs TRBV2 and TRBJ1-1; no definite D call. Per the germline V gene, CDR1 is SNHLY and CDR2 is FYNNEI. The V gene lost 7 bases and the J gene lost 6 bases, with 12 bases spanning the gap. The CDR3 is 12 amino acids. CDR3 DNA sequence: TGTGCCAGCAAAGTGGAGCACCCTGAAGCTTTCTTT. Its protein is CASKVEHPEAFF.

This clonotype was seen only a few times. The chain recombines TRBV3-1 with TRBJ2-6; 8 bases are a match to TRBD1. This CDR3 comprises 17 residues. The germline gives CDR1 LGHDT, CDR2 YNNKEL (reference sequence). V gave up 5 bases and J gave up 0 bases; unmatched junction bases: 6. CDR3 DNA: TGTGCCAGCAGCTTAGGACAGGGCCACTCTGGGGCCAACGTCCTGACTTTC. The encoded protein is CASSLGQGHSGANVLTF.

Turning to this clonotype: Being one base from a much bigger clone, this may be a read error. The chain carries TRBV7-3 and TRBJ2-2; D is perhaps TRBD1 or TRBD2 (6 bases each). Germline V gene data show CDR1 as SGHTA and CDR2 as FQGTGA. The length of the CDR3 is 16 residues. Here the CDR3 reads CASSFAGHMNTGELSF. In DNA form, the CDR3 reads TGTGCCAGCAGCTTCGCGGGACACATGAACACCGGGGAGCTGTCTTTT.

This clonotype was counted at least ten times. V gene TRBV12-5 combines with J gene TRBJ2-3; D unclear. The CDR3 length is 12 residues. CDR1 and CDR2 from the germline V gene are LGHNT and FRNRAP. Trimming cost V 7 bases and J 5 bases, with 10 bases left between them. The CDR3 is CASAQGVDTQYF. The CDR3 region has the DNA TGTGCTAGTGCCCAAGGAGTAGATACGCAGTATTTT.

This clonotype was counted only a few times. The gene calls are TRBV11-2 and TRBJ2-7, with no clear D. Germline CDR1 and CDR2: SGHAT and FQNNGV. The V and J ends lost 6 bases and 7 bases respectively, with 13 bases between them. The length of the CDR3 is 12 residues. CDR3 DNA sequence: TGTGCCAGCAGGTTTATTGGGAAAGAGCAGTACTTC. Translated, it gives CASRFIGKEQYF. Supplemented by reference TRBV11-2 and TRBJ2-7, the full variable domain reads EAGVAQSPRYKIIEKRQSVAFWCNPISGHATLYWYQQILGQGPKLLIQFQNNGVVDDSQLPKDRFSAERLKGVDSTLKIQPAKLEDSAVYLCASRFIGKEQYFGPGTRLTVT.

This clonotype was counted only a few times. This chain links TRBV27 with TRBJ1-5; D unresolved. The CDR3 has 12 amino acids. Germline V lookup: CDR1 MNHEY, CDR2 SMNVEV (reference sequence). The ends were cut back, 5 bases at V and 8 bases at J, with 10 bases in the middle. CDR3 sequence reads: CASSGPLEPQHF. The CDR3, as DNA: TGTGCCAGCAGTGGACCTCTGGAGCCCCAGCATTTT.

This chain uses TRBV5-6 with TRBJ2-5; TRBD2 matches 9 bases. Trimming took 1 base from V and 5 from J; bases not matched to a gene: 12. The CDR3 extends over 17 amino acids. Looked up from germline, CDR1 is SGHDT and CDR2 is YYEEEE. The CDR3 DNA reads as TGTGCCAGCAGCTTGTCGCGGCGGGAGGGCCTCGGGGAGACCCAGTACTTC. Its translation: CASSLSRREGLGETQYF.

The genes are TRBV6-5 and TRBJ1-2; D is possibly TRBD1 (5 bases). Germline CDR1 reads MNHEY; CDR2 reads SVGAGI. The germline V and J ends were trimmed by 0 bases and 4 bases, with 9 bases remaining between them. The CDR3 is made up of 14 amino acids. CDR3 in DNA: TGTGCCAGCAGTTACTCTAGGACATCCTATGGCTACACCTTC. It yields the protein CASSYSRTSYGYTF.

This clonotype showed up many times. The chain couples TRBV6-1 to TRBJ1-4; TRBD1 agrees at 7 bases. This CDR3 spans 15 amino acids. Germline CDR1 MNHNS, CDR2 SASEGT. Trimming at V came to 6 bases and at J to 3 bases, leaving 7 bases not matched to a gene. The DNA for the CDR3 is TGTGCCAGCAGGCTTCAGAGGGGGCCTAATGAAAAACTGTTTTTT. Translating it yields CASRLQRGPNEKLFF.

This chain uses TRBV9 with TRBJ2-5; the D gene is possibly TRBD1 (5 bases). Germline V lookup: CDR1 SGDLS, CDR2 YYNGEE. Trimming pared 3 bases from V and 0 bases from J, leaving 9 bases between. This CDR3 comprises 14 residues. Here the CDR3 DNA reads TGTGCCAGCAGCGGTTCAGGGAACCAAGAGACCCAGTACTTC. Translation: CASSGSGNQETQYF.

This clonotype has a count of ten or more. The V and J genes are TRBV6-2 or TRBV6-3 and TRBJ2-1; 10 nucleotides match TRBD2. The CDR3 totals 18 residues. Looked up from germline, CDR1 is MNHEY and CDR2 is SVGEGT. The junction had 6 bases not matched to a gene; V was cut back by 0 bases and J by 1 base. CDR3 amino acids: CASSYSSGGLRSYNEQFF. Written as DNA, the CDR3 is TGTGCCAGCAGTTACTCTAGCGGGGGGTTGAGGTCCTACAATGAGCAGTTCTTC.

This clonotype was counted at least ten times. The V call is TRBV6-1, the J call TRBJ1-5, with D possibly being TRBD1 (6 bases). CDR1 and CDR2 (germline): MNHNS, SASEGT. This CDR3 region has 13 residues. Trimming removed 8 bases from V and 4 bases from J, with 12 bases in between. Here the CDR3 DNA reads TGTGCCAGCGGCGGACAGAGGAATCAGCCCCAGCATTTT. As protein: CASGGQRNQPQHF.

This clonotype was detected a few times. The rearrangement uses TRBV15 and TRBJ2-3; TRBD1 or TRBD2 may be the D gene (5 bases each). Germline loops: CDR1 LNHNV, CDR2 YYDKDF (reference sequence). Trimming left V 2 bases short and J 2 bases short, with 14 bases between. The CDR3 contains 16 residues. The CDR3 sequence: CATSRLSGAFTDTQYF. As DNA, the CDR3 is TGTGCCACCAGCAGATTGTCCGGGGCTTTCACAGATACGCAGTATTTT.

The sample holds a few counts of this clonotype. The chain has TRBV20-1 and TRBJ1-4, with 7 bases aligning to TRBD1. Per the germline V gene, CDR1 is DFQATT and CDR2 is SNEGSKA (reference sequence). This CDR3 region has 15 residues. The junction had 11 bases not matched to a gene; V was cut back by 0 bases and J by 10 bases. CDR3 amino acids: CSARDRVEAGGKLFF. The CDR3 DNA sequence: TGCAGTGCTAGAGATCGGGTTGAAGCAGGGGGAAAACTGTTTTTT.

The sample holds many counts of this clonotype. The chain links TRBV10-3 to TRBJ1-6; D is uncertain. Germline CDR1 is ENHRY and CDR2 is SYGVKD. Trimming removed 9 bases from V and 5 bases from J, with 11 bases in between. The CDR3 totals 13 residues. The CDR3 DNA follows: TGTGCCATTAGGCCAGGAGATAATTCACCCCTCCACTTT. Translating it yields CAIRPGDNSPLHF.